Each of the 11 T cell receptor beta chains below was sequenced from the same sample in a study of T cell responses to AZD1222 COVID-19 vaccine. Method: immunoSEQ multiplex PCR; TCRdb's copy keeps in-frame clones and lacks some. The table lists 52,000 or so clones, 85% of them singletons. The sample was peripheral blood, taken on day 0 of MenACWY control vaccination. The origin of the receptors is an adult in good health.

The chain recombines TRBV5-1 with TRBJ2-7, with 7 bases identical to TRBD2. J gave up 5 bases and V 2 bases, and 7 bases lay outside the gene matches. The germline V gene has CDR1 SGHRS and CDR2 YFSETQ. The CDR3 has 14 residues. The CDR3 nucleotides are TGCGCCAGCAGCTTAACTAGCGAATTGAACGAGCAGTACTTC. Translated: CASSLTSELNEQYF.

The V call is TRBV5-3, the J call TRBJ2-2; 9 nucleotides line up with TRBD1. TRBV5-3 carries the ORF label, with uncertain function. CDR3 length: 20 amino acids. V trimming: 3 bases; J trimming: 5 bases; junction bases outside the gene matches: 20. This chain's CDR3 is CARSSKLGSGQGRDTGELFF. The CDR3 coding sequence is TGTGCCAGAAGCTCTAAGCTTGGGTCGGGACAGGGCCGGGATACCGGGGAGCTGTTTTTT.

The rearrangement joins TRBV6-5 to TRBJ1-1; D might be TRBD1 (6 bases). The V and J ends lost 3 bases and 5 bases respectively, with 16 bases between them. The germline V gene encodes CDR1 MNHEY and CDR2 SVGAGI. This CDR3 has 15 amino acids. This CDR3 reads CASSYEGGAGTEAFF. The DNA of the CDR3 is TGTGCCAGCAGTTATGAGGGGGGGGCTGGGACTGAAGCTTTCTTT.

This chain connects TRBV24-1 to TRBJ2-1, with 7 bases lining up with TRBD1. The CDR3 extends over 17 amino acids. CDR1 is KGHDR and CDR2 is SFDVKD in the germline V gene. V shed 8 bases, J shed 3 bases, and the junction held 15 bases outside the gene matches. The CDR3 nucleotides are TGTGCCACCACTAACCAGGGGGACGGAACCAACTACAATGAGCAGTTCTTC. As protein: CATTNQGDGTNYNEQFF.

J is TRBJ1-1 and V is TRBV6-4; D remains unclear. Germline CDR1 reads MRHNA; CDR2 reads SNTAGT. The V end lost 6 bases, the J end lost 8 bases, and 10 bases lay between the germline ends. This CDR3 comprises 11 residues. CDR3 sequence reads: CASSPFGEAFF. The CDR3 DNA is TGTGCCAGCAGCCCCTTTGGGGAAGCTTTCTTT.

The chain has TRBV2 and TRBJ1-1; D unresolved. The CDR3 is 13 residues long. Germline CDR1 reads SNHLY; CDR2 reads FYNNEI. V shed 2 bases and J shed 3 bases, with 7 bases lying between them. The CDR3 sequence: CASSERIDTEAFF. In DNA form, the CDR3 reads TGTGCCAGCAGTGAAAGGATAGACACTGAAGCTTTCTTT.

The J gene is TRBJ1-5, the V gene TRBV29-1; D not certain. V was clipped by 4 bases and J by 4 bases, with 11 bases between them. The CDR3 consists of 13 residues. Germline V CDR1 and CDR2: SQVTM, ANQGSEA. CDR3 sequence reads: CSVGTPGNQPQHF. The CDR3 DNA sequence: TGCAGCGTTGGGACCCCCGGTAATCAGCCCCAGCATTTT.

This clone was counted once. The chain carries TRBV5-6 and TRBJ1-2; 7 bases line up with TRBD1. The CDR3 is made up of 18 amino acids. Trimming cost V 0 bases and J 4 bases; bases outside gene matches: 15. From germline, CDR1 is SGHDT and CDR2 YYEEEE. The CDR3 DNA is TGTGCCAGCAGCTTGGAAGGGACAGCCACGCTCCGATCCTATGGCTACACCTTC. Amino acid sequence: CASSLEGTATLRSYGYTF.

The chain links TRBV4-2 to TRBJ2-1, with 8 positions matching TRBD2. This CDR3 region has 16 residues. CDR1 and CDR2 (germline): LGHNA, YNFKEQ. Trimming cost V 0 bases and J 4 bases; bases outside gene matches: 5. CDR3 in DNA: TGTGCCAGCAGCCAAGAATTCACTAGCGGTTACAATGAGCAGTTCTTC. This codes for CASSQEFTSGYNEQFF.

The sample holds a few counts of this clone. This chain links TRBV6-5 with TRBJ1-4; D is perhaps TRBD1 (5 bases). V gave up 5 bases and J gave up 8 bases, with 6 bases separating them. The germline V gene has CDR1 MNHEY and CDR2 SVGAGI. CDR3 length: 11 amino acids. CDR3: CASSPGEKLFF. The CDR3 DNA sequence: TGTGCCAGCAGTCCAGGGGAAAAACTGTTTTTT.

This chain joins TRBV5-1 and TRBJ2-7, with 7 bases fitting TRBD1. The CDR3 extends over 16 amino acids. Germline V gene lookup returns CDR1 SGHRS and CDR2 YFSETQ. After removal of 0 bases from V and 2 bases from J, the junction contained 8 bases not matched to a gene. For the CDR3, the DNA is TGCGCCAGCAGCTTGGAAGGCGGACAGGCAACCTACGAGCAGTACTTC. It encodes CASSLEGGQATYEQYF.